Listed below are T cell receptor beta chains from one sample, sequenced in a study of blood T cell repertoires in COVID-19. The data were produced by immunoSEQ multiplex PCR, yet TCRdb's version contains in-frame clones alone and is incomplete. Here the sample spans fewer than 200,000 clones, roughly 82% being singletons. Sequenced input: peripheral blood. The source is a woman aged 40-49 years with COVID-19, enrolled during active disease. Each CDR3 is given with its conserved first and last residue. The D gene is left open where the match is weak. Clone size is stated in some rows and not others, as once, few, many or a class when expanded.

>NA|TRBV9|16|TRBJ2-2|NA
CASSAGTGINTGELFF
TGTGCCAGCAGCGCAGGAACAGGTATAAACACCGGGGAGCTGTTTTTT
>NA|TRBV2|14|TRBJ1-6|NA
CASSNGGAGSPLHF
TGTGCCAGCAGTAATGGGGGGGCTGGATCACCCCTCCACTTT
>NA|TRBV15|15|TRBJ2-2|NA
CATSRGAVGAGELFF
TGTGCCACCAGCAGAGGTGCGGTAGGAGCCGGGGAGCTGTTTTTT
>NA|TRBV9|18|TRBJ1-3|TRBD1
CASSGLGTARDSGNTIYF
TGTGCCAGCAGCGGTCTAGGGACAGCGAGAGACTCTGGAAACACCATATATTTT
>NA|TRBV2|14|TRBJ1-1|NA
CASSQQGLNTEAFF
TGTGCCAGCAGTCAACAGGGTTTGAACACTGAAGCTTTCTTT
>NA|TRBV5-6|13|TRBJ1-1|NA
CASSLVQGTEAFF
TGTGCCAGCAGCTTGGTTCAGGGCACTGAAGCTTTCTTT
>few|TRBV4-1|15|TRBJ2-7|TRBD2
CASSLTSGRSYEQYF
TGCGCCAGCAGCCTGACTAGCGGGAGAAGCTACGAGCAGTACTTC
>NA|TRBV13|18|TRBJ1-2|TRBD1
CASSSTYRGARANYGYTF
TGTGCCAGCAGCTCGACCTACAGGGGCGCGAGAGCTAACTATGGCTACACCTTC
>NA|TRBV4-1|14|TRBJ2-5|NA
CASSQGLPGETQYF
TGCGCCAGCAGCCAAGGGCTTCCGGGTGAGACCCAGTACTTC
>NA|TRBV19|15|TRBJ2-2|NA
CASSMWGRATGELFF
TGTGCCAGTAGTATGTGGGGGCGGGCCACCGGGGAGCTGTTTTTT
>NA|TRBV30|13|TRBJ2-1|TRBD2
CAWSRTSGNEQFF
TGTGCCTGGAGTAGGACTAGCGGGAATGAGCAGTTCTTC
>once|TRBV28|14|TRBJ2-3|NA
CASRAGSFTDTQYF
TGTGCCAGCAGGGCTGGCTCTTTCACAGATACGCAGTATTTT
>once|TRBV2|11|TRBJ2-4|NA
CASLIQGIQYF
TGTGCCAGCCTAATCCAGGGCATTCAGTACTTC
>NA|TRBV5-6|16|TRBJ1-3|TRBD1
CASSFLQGGSGNTIYF
TGTGCCAGCAGCTTCTTACAGGGGGGCTCTGGAAACACCATATATTTT
>once|TRBV2|16|TRBJ2-3|TRBD2
CASSLRTSGTTDTQYF
TGTGCCAGCAGTTTAAGGACTAGCGGAACCACAGATACGCAGTATTTT
>NA|TRBV6-5|16|TRBJ1-4|NA
CASSYSAGRDNEKLFF
TGTGCCAGCAGTTACTCGGCAGGGCGGGATAATGAAAAACTGTTTTTT
>NA|TRBV6-5|15|TRBJ2-2|NA
CASRFAGANTGELFF
TGTGCCAGCAGGTTTGCGGGGGCAAACACCGGGGAGCTGTTTTTT
>NA|TRBV3-1/TRBV3-2|12|TRBJ2-7|NA
CASSQAGYEQYF
TGTGCCAGCAGCCAAGCGGGTTACGAGCAGTACTTC
>NA|TRBV7-9|15|TRBJ1-2|NA
CASSLDEGANYGYTF
TGTGCCAGCAGCTTAGATGAAGGGGCCAACTATGGCTACACCTTC
>NA|TRBV2|14|TRBJ2-1|TRBD1
CASKRGQAVNEQFF
TGTGCCAGCAAAAGAGGACAGGCAGTTAATGAGCAGTTCTTC
>NA|TRBV30|14|TRBJ1-5|NA
CAWSLGTRNQPQHF
TGTGCCTGGAGTCTGGGGACTAGGAATCAGCCCCAGCATTTT
>few|TRBV9|15|TRBJ2-1|NA
CASSVDGGAYNEQFF
TGTGCCAGCAGCGTAGACGGAGGGGCCTACAATGAGCAGTTCTTC
>NA|TRBV18|14|TRBJ1-2|TRBD1
CASSPPSDREGYTF
TGTGCCAGCTCACCACCATCGGACAGGGAAGGCTACACCTTC
>NA|TRBV3-1/TRBV3-2|15|TRBJ1-3|NA
CASSPLGGTGNTIYF
TGTGCCAGCAGCCCGTTGGGAGGGACCGGAAACACCATATATTTT
>NA|TRBV5-6|17|TRBJ2-5|TRBD2
CASSLFASGTLRTTQYF
TGTGCCAGCAGCTTGTTCGCTAGCGGGACCCTTAGGACGACCCAGTACTTC
>NA|TRBV11-2|15|TRBJ2-3|NA
CASRHKPGVADTQYF
TGTGCCAGCAGACATAAACCGGGGGTGGCAGATACGCAGTATTTT
>NA|TRBV7-8|16|TRBJ2-3|TRBD2
CASSLAGGGVEDTQYF
TGTGCCAGCAGCTTAGCGGGCGGGGGGGTCGAAGATACGCAGTATTTT
>NA|TRBV10-3|15|TRBJ2-1|TRBD2
CAISDPGGLYNEQFF
TGTGCCATCAGTGATCCGGGAGGGTTGTACAATGAGCAGTTCTTC
>once|TRBV19|15|TRBJ2-3|TRBD2
CASSIGGRSVDTQYF
TGTGCCAGTAGTATTGGCGGGAGGAGTGTCGATACGCAGTATTTT
>few|TRBV3-1/TRBV3-2|14|TRBJ1-4|NA
CASSQDREVEKLFF
TGTGCCAGCAGCCAAGACAGGGAGGTTGAAAAACTGTTTTTT
>NA|TRBV7-9|18|TRBJ1-1|TRBD1
CASSLRAGGLSAGTEAFF
TGTGCCAGCAGTCTCAGAGCAGGGGGCTTGTCGGCGGGGACTGAAGCTTTCTTT
>NA|TRBV2|13|TRBJ1-1|NA
CASKAGRSAEAFF
TGTGCCAGCAAAGCAGGGAGGAGCGCTGAAGCTTTCTTT
>NA|TRBV19|13|TRBJ1-1|TRBD1
CASNPGQYTEAFF
TGTGCCAGTAACCCGGGACAGTACACTGAAGCTTTCTTT
>NA|TRBV3-1/TRBV3-2|18|TRBJ2-1|TRBD1
CASSQDPGTGTFFNEQFF
TGTGCCAGCAGCCAAGATCCAGGGACAGGGACTTTTTTCAATGAGCAGTTCTTC
>NA|TRBV18|19|TRBJ2-1|TRBD2
CASSLVMTSGGSSYNEQFF
TGTGCCAGCTCACTAGTAATGACTAGCGGAGGGAGCTCCTACAATGAGCAGTTCTTC
>NA|TRBV5-6|15|TRBJ1-6|TRBD1
CASSLGQGMGSPLHF
TGTGCCAGCAGCTTGGGACAGGGGATGGGGTCACCCCTCCACTTT
>NA|TRBV3-1/TRBV3-2|14|TRBJ1-1|NA
CASSPIQQNTEAFF
TGTGCCAGCAGCCCCATACAGCAGAACACTGAAGCTTTCTTT
>NA|TRBV28|13|TRBJ1-5|TRBD1
CASMGTDNQPQHF
TGTGCCAGCATGGGGACAGACAATCAGCCCCAGCATTTT
>NA|TRBV4-1|14|TRBJ2-7|NA
CASSQVGQYYEQYF
TGCGCCAGCAGCCAAGTTGGACAGTACTACGAGCAGTACTTC
>NA|TRBV7-9|14|TRBJ1-1|TRBD1
CASSVGQTNTEAFF
TGTGCCAGCAGCGTGGGACAGACGAACACTGAAGCTTTCTTT
>NA|TRBV6-5|13|TRBJ2-1|NA
CASSYQGYNEQFF
TGTGCCAGCAGTTACCAGGGTTACAATGAGCAGTTCTTC
>NA|TRBV29-1|11|TRBJ1-1|NA
CSVEKQGEAFF
TGCAGCGTTGAGAAACAGGGTGAAGCTTTCTTT
>NA|TRBV13|16|TRBJ1-5|NA
CASSLGPVQGSQPQHF
TGTGCCAGCAGCTTAGGACCCGTTCAGGGGTCTCAGCCCCAGCATTTT
>NA|TRBV5-1|15|TRBJ1-1|NA
CASSLVQGMNTEAFF
TGCGCCAGCAGCTTGGTGCAGGGCATGAACACTGAAGCTTTCTTT
>NA|TRBV2|17|TRBJ2-6|TRBD1
CASRPGQGYSGANVLTF
TGTGCCAGCAGGCCGGGACAGGGGTACTCTGGGGCCAACGTCCTGACTTTC
>few|TRBV21-1|17|TRBJ1-1|NA
CASRHRDRKPMNTEAFF
TGTGCCAGCAGACACCGGGACAGAAAACCCATGAACACTGAAGCTTTCTTT
>NA|TRBV7-9|13|TRBJ1-1|NA
CASSLVTGRGAFF
TGTGCCAGCAGCTTAGTTACCGGACGGGGTGCTTTCTTT
>NA|TRBV2|15|TRBJ2-1|TRBD2
CASSNGLVFANEQFF
TGTGCCAGCAGCAATGGACTAGTTTTTGCCAATGAGCAGTTCTTC
>NA|TRBV11-2|13|TRBJ2-3|NA
CASRHLRVPTQYF
TGTGCCAGCAGACATCTCAGGGTTCCTACGCAGTATTTT
>few|TRBV2|15|TRBJ2-1|TRBD2
CASSVLAEAYNEQFF
TGTGCCAGCAGTGTTCTAGCGGAGGCCTACAATGAGCAGTTCTTC
>NA|TRBV3-1/TRBV3-2|16|TRBJ1-5|TRBD1
CASSQGPDRGNQPQHF
TGTGCCAGCAGCCAAGGTCCCGACAGGGGCAATCAGCCCCAGCATTTT
>NA|TRBV7-8|15|TRBJ2-7|NA
CASSLGGTASYEQYF
TGTGCCAGCAGCTTAGGCGGGACAGCCTCCTACGAGCAGTACTTC
>once|TRBV18|16|TRBJ2-3|TRBD2
CASSPNGAGGPDTQYF
TGTGCCAGCTCACCGAACGGAGCGGGAGGACCAGATACGCAGTATTTT
>once|TRBV3-1/TRBV3-2|13|TRBJ1-1|NA
CASSPHRGTEAFF
TGTGCCAGCAGCCCCCATCGGGGCACTGAAGCTTTCTTT
>NA|TRBV7-6|15|TRBJ1-5|NA
CASSLTGGAGQPQHF
TGTGCCAGCAGCTTAACGGGGGGCGCGGGTCAGCCCCAGCATTTT
>NA|TRBV5-1|19|TRBJ2-1|NA
CASSFPGQGFSGSLAEQFF
TGCGCCAGCAGCTTCCCGGGACAGGGCTTTAGCGGGAGCTTGGCTGAGCAGTTCTTC
>NA|TRBV5-4|16|TRBJ2-1|TRBD2
CASSQKSGSSYNEQFF
TGTGCCAGCAGCCAGAAAAGCGGGAGCTCCTACAATGAGCAGTTCTTC
>NA|TRBV15|15|TRBJ2-3|TRBD2
CATNEGLAGTDTQYF
TGTGCCACCAACGAGGGACTAGCGGGCACAGATACGCAGTATTTT
>NA|TRBV5-1|17|TRBJ2-5|TRBD2
CASSLEPSGRYQETQYF
TGCGCCAGCAGCTTGGAACCTAGCGGGAGGTACCAAGAGACCCAGTACTTC